The clone carrying this T cell receptor (beta chain) came up once. The data were taken from a study of CD8+CD57+ T cells in acquired aplastic anemia. Whoever was chosen for sequencing had shown CD8+CD57+ cell expansion by flow cytometry. TCR beta VDJ and CDR3 profiles were obtained from a genomic DNA template. MiXCR, applied by TCRdb to the reads, yields one record per CDR3 protein. Among some 200,000 distinct CDR3 sequences listed, 48% were seen once. In germline, CDR1 is MRHNA, CDR2 SNTAGT. The V gene lost 4 bases and the J gene lost 5 bases, with 9 bases spanning the gap. The CDR3 extends over 14 amino acids.

This chain uses TRBV6-4 with TRBJ1-6, with D uncertain. Material for sequencing was sorted CD4+, CD8+, or CD8+CD57+ T cells (not recorded which) from PBMCs. This clonotype was obtained from a human donor with aplastic anemia. The CDR3 region is CASSGGSDNSPLHF. CDR3 DNA: TGTGCCAGCAGTGGAGGGTCAGATAATTCACCCCTCCACTTT.